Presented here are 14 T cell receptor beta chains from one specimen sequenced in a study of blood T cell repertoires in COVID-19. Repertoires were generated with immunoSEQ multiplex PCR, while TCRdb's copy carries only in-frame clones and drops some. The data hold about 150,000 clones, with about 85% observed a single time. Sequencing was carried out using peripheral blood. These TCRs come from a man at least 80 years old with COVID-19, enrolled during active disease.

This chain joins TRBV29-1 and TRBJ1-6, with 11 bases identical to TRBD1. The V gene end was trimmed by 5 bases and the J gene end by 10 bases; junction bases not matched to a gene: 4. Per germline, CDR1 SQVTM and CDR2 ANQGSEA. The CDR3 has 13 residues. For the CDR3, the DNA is TGCAGCGTTTGGACAGGGGGCAGGTCACCCCTCCACTTT. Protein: CSVWTGGRSPLHF.

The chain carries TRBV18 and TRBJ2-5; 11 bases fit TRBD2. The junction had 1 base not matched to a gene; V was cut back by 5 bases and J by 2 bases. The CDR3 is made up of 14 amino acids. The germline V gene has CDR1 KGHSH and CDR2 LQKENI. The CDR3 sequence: CASSTSGGQETQYF. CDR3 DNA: TGTGCCAGCTCAACTAGCGGGGGACAAGAGACCCAGTACTTC.

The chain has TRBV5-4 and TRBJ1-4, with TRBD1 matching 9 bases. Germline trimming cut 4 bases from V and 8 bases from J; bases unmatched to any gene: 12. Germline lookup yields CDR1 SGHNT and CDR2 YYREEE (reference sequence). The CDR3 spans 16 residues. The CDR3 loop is CASSPTPGQGKEKLFF. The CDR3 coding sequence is TGTGCCAGCAGCCCAACACCGGGACAGGGAAAAGAAAAACTGTTTTTT.

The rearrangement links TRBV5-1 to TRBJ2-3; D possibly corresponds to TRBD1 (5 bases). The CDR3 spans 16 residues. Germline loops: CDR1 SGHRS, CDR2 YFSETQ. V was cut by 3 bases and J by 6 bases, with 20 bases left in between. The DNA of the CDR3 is TGCGCCAGCAGCTCTGTTATCACAGGTACCTCGGATACGCAGTATTTT. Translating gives CASSSVITGTSDTQYF. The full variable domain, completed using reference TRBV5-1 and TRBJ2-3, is KAGVTQTPRYLIKTRGQQVTLSCSPISGHRSVSWYQQTPGQGLQFLFEYFSETQRNKGNFPGRFSGRQFSNSRSEMNVSTLELGDSALYLCASSSVITGTSDTQYFGPGTRLTVL.

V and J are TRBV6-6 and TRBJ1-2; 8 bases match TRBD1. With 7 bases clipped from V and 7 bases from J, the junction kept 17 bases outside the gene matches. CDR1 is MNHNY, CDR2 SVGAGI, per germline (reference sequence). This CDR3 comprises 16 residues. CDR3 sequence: CASTTSPRQGAAGYTF. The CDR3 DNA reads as TGTGCCAGCACCACCTCTCCGCGGCAGGGGGCGGCTGGCTACACCTTC.

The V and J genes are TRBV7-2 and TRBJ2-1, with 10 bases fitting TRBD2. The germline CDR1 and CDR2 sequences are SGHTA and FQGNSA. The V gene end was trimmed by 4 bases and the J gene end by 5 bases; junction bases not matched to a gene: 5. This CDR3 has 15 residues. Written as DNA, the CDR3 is TGTGCCAGCAGCTCTAGACTAGCGGGTAACAATGAGCAGTTCTTC. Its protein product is CASSSRLAGNNEQFF.

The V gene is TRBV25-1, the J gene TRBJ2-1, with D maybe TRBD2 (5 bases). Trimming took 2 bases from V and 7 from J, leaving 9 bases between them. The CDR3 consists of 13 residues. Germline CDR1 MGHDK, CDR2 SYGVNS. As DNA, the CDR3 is TGTGCCAGCAGTGAACTAGCTAAGAATGAGCAGTTCTTC. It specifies CASSELAKNEQFF. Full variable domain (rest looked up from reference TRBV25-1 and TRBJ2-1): EADIYQTPRYLVIGTGKKITLECSQTMGHDKMYWYQQDPGMELHLIHYSYGVNSTEKGDLSSESTVSRIRTEHFPLTLESARPSHTSQYLCASSELAKNEQFFGPGTRLTVL.

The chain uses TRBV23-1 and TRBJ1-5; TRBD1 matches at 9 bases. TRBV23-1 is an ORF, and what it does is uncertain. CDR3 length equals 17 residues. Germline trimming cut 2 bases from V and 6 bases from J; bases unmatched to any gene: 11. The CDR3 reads CASSQPYRGRVVQPQHF. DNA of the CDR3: TGCGCCAGCAGTCAACCCTACAGGGGGCGAGTAGTTCAGCCCCAGCATTTT.

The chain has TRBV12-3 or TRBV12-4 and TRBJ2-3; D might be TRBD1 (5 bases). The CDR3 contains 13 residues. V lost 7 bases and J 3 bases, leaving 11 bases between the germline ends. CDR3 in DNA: TGTGCCAGCACCAGGGTTGGGACAGATACGCAGTATTTT. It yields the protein CASTRVGTDTQYF.

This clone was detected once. CDR3 coding DNA: TGTGCCAGCAGCTTAAGGAGGGGCGATACGCAGTATTTT. It codes for CASSLRRGDTQYF. The rearrangement uses TRBV7-3 and TRBJ2-3, with a possible D match to TRBD2 (6 bases). Germline loops: CDR1 SGHTA, CDR2 FQGTGA. Trimming pared 1 base from V and 6 bases from J, leaving 8 bases between. The CDR3 covers 13 residues.

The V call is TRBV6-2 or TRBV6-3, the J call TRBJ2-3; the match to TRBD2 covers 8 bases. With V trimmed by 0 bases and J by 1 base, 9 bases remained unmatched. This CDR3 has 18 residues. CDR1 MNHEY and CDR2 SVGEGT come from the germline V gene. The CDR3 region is CASSYSSSGGLRTDTQYF. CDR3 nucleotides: TGTGCCAGCAGTTACTCTTCCAGCGGGGGTCTCCGCACAGATACGCAGTATTTT.

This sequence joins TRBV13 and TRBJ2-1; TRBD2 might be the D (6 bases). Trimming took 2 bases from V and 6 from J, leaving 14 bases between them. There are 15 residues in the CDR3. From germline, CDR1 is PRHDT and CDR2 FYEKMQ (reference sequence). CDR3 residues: CASSLKAGPLNEQFF. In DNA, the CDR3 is TGTGCCAGCAGCTTAAAAGCGGGTCCTCTCAATGAGCAGTTCTTC.

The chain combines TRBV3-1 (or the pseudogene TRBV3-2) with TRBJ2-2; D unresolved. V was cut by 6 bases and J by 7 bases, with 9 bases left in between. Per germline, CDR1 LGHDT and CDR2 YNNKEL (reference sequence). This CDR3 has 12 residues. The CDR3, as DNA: TGTGCCAGCAGTTCCGGAGTCGGGGAGCTGTTTTTT. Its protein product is CASSSGVGELFF.

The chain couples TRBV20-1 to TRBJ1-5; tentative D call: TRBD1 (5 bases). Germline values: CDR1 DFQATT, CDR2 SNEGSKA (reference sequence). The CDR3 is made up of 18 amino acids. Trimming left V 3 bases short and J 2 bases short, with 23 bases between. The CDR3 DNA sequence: TGCAGTGCTAGTACAGGCCTGGCCGGGACTAAGGGCAATCAGCCCCAGCATTTT. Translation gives CSASTGLAGTKGNQPQHF.